This T cell receptor beta chain was identified during a study of regulatory T cells in long-lasting Graves disease. Time point reported: newly diagnosed GD, antithyroid drugs for less than 3 months. The TCR library was made from RNA extracted from PBMCs. For TCR beta, libraries came from iRepertoire HTBI primers and Arm-PCR of CDR3 regions. TCRdb independently ran MiXCR on the multiplex PCR reads; one entry per CDR3 protein. The data show roughly 610,000 distinct CDR3 sequences, 16% seen once. The data were also submitted as part of a second study, on T cells in Graves' hyperthyroidism and ophthalmopathy.

This TCR was sampled from a woman in her thirties with Graves disease. The specimen comprised peripheral blood mononuclear cells (PBMCs), sampled at new diagnosis, from a patient treated with antithyroid drugs.

In DNA form, the CDR3 reads TGTGCCAGTAGAGATACAGGGGGGAAGTACAATGAGCAGTTCTTC. It codes for CASRDTGGKYNEQFF. This chain connects TRBV19 to TRBJ2-1; 8 bases agree with TRBD1. This CDR3 is built from 15 residues. Germline assignment: CDR1 LNHDA and CDR2 SQIVND (reference sequence). The V and J ends lost 6 bases and 4 bases, in that order; junction bases with no gene match: 8. Using reference TRBV19 and TRBJ2-1 for the parts outside the CDR3, the full variable domain is DGGITQSPKYLFRKEGQNVTLSCEQNLNHDAMYWYRQDPGQGLRLIYYSQIVNDFQKGDIAEGYSVSREKKESFPLTVTSAQKNPTAFYLCASRDTGGKYNEQFFGPGTRLTVL.